The rows below give T cell receptor beta chains drawn from one sample of a study of shared clonotypes between healthy human individuals. The table came from immunoSEQ multiplex PCR; TCRdb's copy has only in-frame clones and leaves some out. The data contain around 100,000 clones, roughly 70% of them singletons. The sequenced sample was memory CD8+ T cells sorted from blood. Every receptor here comes from a woman aged 25 to 39 in good health. The CDR3 runs from the conserved cysteine through the conserved F or W. The order of the fields is J gene, clone size, V gene, D gene, CDR3 DNA, CDR3 protein. A D gene is named only where the DNA matches it firmly. Clone size appears in some rows only: once, few, many, or a class for an expanded clone.

J gene: TRBJ2-7; clone size: -; V gene: TRBV23-1; D gene: -; CDR3 DNA: TGCGCCAGCAGTCAACGATCCCAGACAGGGAGGGCCTACGAGCAGTACTTC; CDR3 protein: CASSQRSQTGRAYEQYF
J gene: TRBJ2-3; clone size: once; V gene: TRBV7-9; D gene: TRBD2; CDR3 DNA: TGTGCCACCCTTTTAGTGCGGGAGATTGAAACAGATACGCAGTATTTT; CDR3 protein: CATLLVREIETDTQYF
J gene: TRBJ1-1; clone size: -; V gene: TRBV14; D gene: -; CDR3 DNA: TGTGCCAGCACCCCCCATGGGGCTCTGTACACTGAAGCTTTCTTT; CDR3 protein: CASTPHGALYTEAFF
J gene: TRBJ2-7; clone size: -; V gene: TRBV25-1; D gene: TRBD1; CDR3 DNA: TGTGCCAGCGGGACAGGGTCCTACGAGCAGTACTTC; CDR3 protein: CASGTGSYEQYF
J gene: TRBJ2-1; clone size: once; V gene: TRBV29-1; D gene: TRBD2; CDR3 DNA: TGCAGCGTCGCAAAACTAGCGGGAGTTGACAATGAGCAGTTCTTC; CDR3 protein: CSVAKLAGVDNEQFF
J gene: TRBJ2-7; clone size: once; V gene: TRBV19; D gene: TRBD2; CDR3 DNA: TGTGCCAGTAGTATTGCTAGCGGGGACTACGAGCAGTACTTC; CDR3 protein: CASSIASGDYEQYF
J gene: TRBJ2-7; clone size: few; V gene: TRBV4-1; D gene: -; CDR3 DNA: TGCGCCAGCAGCCACCCGTGGGGCGACGAGCAGTACTTC; CDR3 protein: CASSHPWGDEQYF
J gene: TRBJ2-7; clone size: many; V gene: TRBV6-4; D gene: -; CDR3 DNA: TGTGCCAGCAGTTCCGGACTTCTCGGGGAGCAGTACTTC; CDR3 protein: CASSSGLLGEQYF
J gene: TRBJ1-1; clone size: -; V gene: TRBV27; D gene: -; CDR3 DNA: TGTGCCAGCAGTTTGGGCACTATGAACACTGAAGCTTTCTTT; CDR3 protein: CASSLGTMNTEAFF
J gene: TRBJ2-2; clone size: many; V gene: TRBV28; D gene: TRBD1; CDR3 DNA: TGTGCCAGCAGCTCAGGACAGGGGGACACCGGGGAGCTGTTTTTT; CDR3 protein: CASSSGQGDTGELFF
J gene: TRBJ2-3; clone size: few; V gene: TRBV25-1; D gene: TRBD1; CDR3 DNA: TGTGCCAGCAGTGACTCCCGGGACAGAGCTGTCACAGATACGCAGTATTTT; CDR3 protein: CASSDSRDRAVTDTQYF
J gene: TRBJ2-7; clone size: many; V gene: TRBV4-2; D gene: TRBD2; CDR3 DNA: TGTGCCAGCAGCCATGCTAGCGGGAGGGAGTACGAGCAGTACTTC; CDR3 protein: CASSHASGREYEQYF
J gene: TRBJ2-6; clone size: -; V gene: TRBV6-4; D gene: -; CDR3 DNA: TGTGCCAGCAGCCACGGGGGCGGGGAAGCCAACGTCCTGACTTTC; CDR3 protein: CASSHGGGEANVLTF
J gene: TRBJ2-7; clone size: once; V gene: TRBV27; D gene: -; CDR3 DNA: TGTGCCAGCAGTTTTGAGAGGGCCCCAAACTACGAGCAGTACTTC; CDR3 protein: CASSFERAPNYEQYF
J gene: TRBJ2-1; clone size: -; V gene: TRBV29-1; D gene: TRBD2; CDR3 DNA: TGCAGCGTCGGGACTAGCGAATACAATGAGCAGTTCTTC; CDR3 protein: CSVGTSEYNEQFF
J gene: TRBJ1-5; clone size: -; V gene: TRBV7-8; D gene: -; CDR3 DNA: TGTGCCAGTAGGGGGGAGGGCAATCAGCCCCAGCATTTT; CDR3 protein: CASRGEGNQPQHF
J gene: TRBJ2-6; clone size: -; V gene: TRBV23-1; D gene: -; CDR3 DNA: TGCGCCAGCAGTCACGGGGGAGGCGAGGGTACTTTC; CDR3 protein: CASSHGGGEGTF
J gene: TRBJ2-5; clone size: -; V gene: TRBV5-1; D gene: TRBD1; CDR3 DNA: TGCGCCAGCAGCTTGGGCAGGGGGCGCCAAGAGACCCAGTACTTC; CDR3 protein: CASSLGRGRQETQYF
J gene: TRBJ1-1; clone size: -; V gene: TRBV5-1; D gene: -; CDR3 DNA: TGCGCCAGCAGCCCCGACAGCGAAGCTTTCTTT; CDR3 protein: CASSPDSEAFF
J gene: TRBJ2-7; clone size: once; V gene: TRBV28; D gene: -; CDR3 DNA: TGTGCCAGCAGTTGGGGGCTGGGCCGCGGCGAGCAGTACTTC; CDR3 protein: CASSWGLGRGEQYF
J gene: TRBJ2-1; clone size: once; V gene: TRBV4-1; D gene: TRBD2; CDR3 DNA: TGCGCCAGCAGCAACACTATTACCGGGACTAGCGGGAGTCGCTTGCAGTTCTTC; CDR3 protein: CASSNTITGTSGSRLQFF
J gene: TRBJ2-3; clone size: -; V gene: TRBV14; D gene: -; CDR3 DNA: TGTGCCAGCAGCCAGGTTGATGTATTCGATACGCAGTATTTT; CDR3 protein: CASSQVDVFDTQYF
J gene: TRBJ2-1; clone size: -; V gene: TRBV29-1; D gene: -; CDR3 DNA: TGCAGCGTGGGGGGGCAGGGAAGGGATTACAATGAGCAGTTCTTC; CDR3 protein: CSVGGQGRDYNEQFF
J gene: TRBJ1-2; clone size: -; V gene: TRBV5-4; D gene: TRBD1; CDR3 DNA: TGTGCCAGCAGACATTGGGGACAGGGGAACTATGGCTACACCTTC; CDR3 protein: CASRHWGQGNYGYTF
J gene: TRBJ1-2; clone size: -; V gene: TRBV11-2; D gene: TRBD1; CDR3 DNA: TGTGCCAGCAGCTTAGAGGTCAGGGGGCCTCATCTCTATGGCTACACCTTC; CDR3 protein: CASSLEVRGPHLYGYTF
J gene: TRBJ2-7; clone size: -; V gene: TRBV4-2; D gene: -; CDR3 DNA: TGTGCCAGCAGCCTGCGGTGGGTACGAGGGAGCGAGCAGTACTTC; CDR3 protein: CASSLRWVRGSEQYF
J gene: TRBJ1-1; clone size: few; V gene: TRBV10-2; D gene: -; CDR3 DNA: TGCGCCAGCAGTGATGGCGTGGCTTTCTTT; CDR3 protein: CASSDGVAFF
J gene: TRBJ2-7; clone size: -; V gene: TRBV20-1; D gene: -; CDR3 DNA: TGCAGTGCTAGTACCTACGAGCAGTACTTC; CDR3 protein: CSASTYEQYF
J gene: TRBJ2-7; clone size: -; V gene: TRBV25-1; D gene: TRBD2; CDR3 DNA: TGTGCCAGCAGTGAATCGGGCGGGAGATCCTACGAGCAGTACTTC; CDR3 protein: CASSESGGRSYEQYF
J gene: TRBJ1-1; clone size: -; V gene: TRBV7-9; D gene: -; CDR3 DNA: TGTGCCAGCATGAATTTGTCGGTGAGCACTGAAGCTTTCTTT; CDR3 protein: CASMNLSVSTEAFF
J gene: TRBJ1-2; clone size: -; V gene: TRBV2; D gene: -; CDR3 DNA: TGTGCCAGCAGGGCCCCCGGGACAACCTATGGCTACACCTTC; CDR3 protein: CASRAPGTTYGYTF
J gene: TRBJ1-5; clone size: -; V gene: TRBV6-4; D gene: -; CDR3 DNA: TGTGCCAGCAGCTTAATCCAAGGCAATCAGCCCCAGCATTTT; CDR3 protein: CASSLIQGNQPQHF
J gene: TRBJ2-1; clone size: -; V gene: TRBV7-9; D gene: -; CDR3 DNA: TGTGCCAGCAGCTTAGGGTGGAATCGCCCCTACAATGAGCAGTTCTTC; CDR3 protein: CASSLGWNRPYNEQFF
J gene: TRBJ2-1; clone size: few; V gene: TRBV5-1; D gene: -; CDR3 DNA: TGCGCCAGCAGCAAATCCGGGACTTCCGTTAGTGAGCAGTTCTTC; CDR3 protein: CASSKSGTSVSEQFF
J gene: TRBJ1-2; clone size: few; V gene: TRBV27; D gene: -; CDR3 DNA: TGTGCCAGCAGTTTGGGGTCTCCTAACTATGGCTACACCTTC; CDR3 protein: CASSLGSPNYGYTF
J gene: TRBJ1-4; clone size: -; V gene: TRBV30; D gene: -; CDR3 DNA: TGTGCCTGGAGTGCGTTTTCTACAGGAGAAAAACTGTTTTTT; CDR3 protein: CAWSAFSTGEKLFF
J gene: TRBJ1-1; clone size: -; V gene: TRBV13; D gene: TRBD1; CDR3 DNA: TGTGCCAGCAGTCATACTGGGACAGGGGGCGCCGGCACTGAAGCTTTCTTT; CDR3 protein: CASSHTGTGGAGTEAFF